The entry below gives a single T cell receptor (beta chain) sequence along with its context. The target antigen is unknown. The length of the CDR3 is 12 residues. V dropped 5 bases and J dropped 14 bases, with 15 bases sitting between them. The V gene's germline CDR1 is MNHEY and CDR2 SVGEGT. Regions amplified from RNA transcripts were the TCR beta CDR3 regions. Primed by the HTBI set, a first-round RT-PCR was run on the TCR CDR3. A single record per CDR3 protein comes from TCRdb applying MiXCR to the multiplex PCR reads. The sample includes around 700,000 distinct CDR3 sequences, around a sixth seen only once; the top ten take about a sixth. The data originate from a study of T cells in Graves' hyperthyroidism and ophthalmopathy. The study, taken as a whole, reports: Appearing also in blood were most of the thyroid clonotypes expanded above 0.001.

Patients with uncontrolled infections, other autoimmune diseases, pregnancy or lactation were excluded. Orbital computed tomography, thyroid ultrasound, serum thyroxine and TRAb, and clinical symptoms together informed the diagnoses. Sequences were obtained from blood. The clonotype was recovered from a woman between 45 and 65 years old with Graves' hyperthyroidism that later progressed to Graves' ophthalmopathy. This chain links TRBV6-2 or TRBV6-3 with TRBJ2-2, with D possibly being TRBD1 or TRBD2 (5 bases each). The CDR3 here is CASSGTSPALFF. CDR3 nucleotide sequence: TGTGCCAGCAGTGGGACCTCCCCGGCCCTGTTTTTT.